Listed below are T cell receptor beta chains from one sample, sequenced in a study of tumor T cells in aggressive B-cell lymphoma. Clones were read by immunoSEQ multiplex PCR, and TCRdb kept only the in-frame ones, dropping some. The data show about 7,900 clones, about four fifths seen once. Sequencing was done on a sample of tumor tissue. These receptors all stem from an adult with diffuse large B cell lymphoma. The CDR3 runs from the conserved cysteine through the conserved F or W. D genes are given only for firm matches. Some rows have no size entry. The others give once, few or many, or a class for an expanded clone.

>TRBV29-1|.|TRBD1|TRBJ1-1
TGCAGCGTTGAACGACAGGGTAGGTACACTGAAGCTTTCTTT
CSVERQGRYTEAFF
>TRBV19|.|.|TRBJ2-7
TGTGCCAGTAATAGTGCGGACTACGAGCAGTACTTC
CASNSADYEQYF
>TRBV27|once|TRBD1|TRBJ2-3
TGTGCCAGCAGTTTATATTCGACAGGGGGTACAGATACGCAGTATTTT
CASSLYSTGGTDTQYF
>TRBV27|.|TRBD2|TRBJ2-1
TGTGCCAGCAGTTATGCTAGCGGGATAGGGAATGAGCAGTTCTTC
CASSYASGIGNEQFF
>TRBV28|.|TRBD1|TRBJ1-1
TGTGCCAGCAGTTTGGGGGACAGGGGGTCAGCTTTCTTT
CASSLGDRGSAFF
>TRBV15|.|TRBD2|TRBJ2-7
TGTGCCACCAGCAGTCCGGCTAGCGGCGAGCAGTACTTC
CATSSPASGEQYF
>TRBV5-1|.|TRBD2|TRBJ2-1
TGCGCCAGCAGCTTAAGTCCTAGCGGGAGCTCCTACAATGAGCAGTTCTTC
CASSLSPSGSSYNEQFF
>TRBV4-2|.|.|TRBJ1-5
TGTGCCAGCAGTTGGGGCAATAGCAATCAGCCCCAGCATTTT
CASSWGNSNQPQHF
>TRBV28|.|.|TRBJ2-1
TGTGCCAGCAGTTTGAGGGTACCACCGCGGCAGTTCTTC
CASSLRVPPRQFF
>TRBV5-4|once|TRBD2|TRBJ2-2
TGTGCCAGCAGCTTGAACGCGGGGGCGAACACCGGGGAGCTGTTTTTT
CASSLNAGANTGELFF
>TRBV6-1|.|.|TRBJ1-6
TGTGCCAGCAGTGAGCTACAGGGCTCGAATTCACCCCTCCACTTT
CASSELQGSNSPLHF
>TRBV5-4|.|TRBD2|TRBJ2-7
TGTGCCAGCAGCAGTGGACTAGCGGGAGTTGACGAGCAGTACTTC
CASSSGLAGVDEQYF
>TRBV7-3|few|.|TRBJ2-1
TGTGCCAGCAGCCTAAACACTAGGACGTCGCAGTTCTTC
CASSLNTRTSQFF
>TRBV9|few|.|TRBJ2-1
TGTGCCAGCAGCCCACCGTTGGAGGATTACAATGAGCAGTTCTTC
CASSPPLEDYNEQFF
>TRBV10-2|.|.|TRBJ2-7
TGCGCCAGCAGTGAGCCCAGCGGGTACTCCTACGAGCAGTACTTC
CASSEPSGYSYEQYF
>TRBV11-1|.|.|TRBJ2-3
TGTGCCAGCAGCTTAGCGTACGCGACATTCACAGATACGCAGTATTTT
CASSLAYATFTDTQYF
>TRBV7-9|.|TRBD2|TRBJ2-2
TGTGCCAGCAGCTCGACTAGCGGGAGGCCGAACACCGGGGAGCTGTTTTTT
CASSSTSGRPNTGELFF
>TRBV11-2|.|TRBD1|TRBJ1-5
TGTGCCAGCAGCGAGACAGGGGGTAGCAATCAGCCCCAGCATTTT
CASSETGGSNQPQHF
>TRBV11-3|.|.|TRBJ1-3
TGTGCCAGCAGCTTAAGTATCCTTCAGGGCCCGAGAAACACCATATATTTT
CASSLSILQGPRNTIYF
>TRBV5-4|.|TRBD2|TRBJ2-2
TGTGCCAGCAGCGCCGGGACTAGCGGGATAACCGGGGAGCTGTTTTTT
CASSAGTSGITGELFF
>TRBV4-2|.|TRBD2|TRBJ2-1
TGTGCCAGCAGCCAAGATAGGTTACTAGCGGGAGGAGTTTACAATGAGCAGTTCTTC
CASSQDRLLAGGVYNEQFF
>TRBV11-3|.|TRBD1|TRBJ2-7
TGTGCCAGCAGCTTAGATATCCTTGTGACAGGGCTAACCTACGAGCAGTACTTC
CASSLDILVTGLTYEQYF
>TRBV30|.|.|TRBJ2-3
TGTGCCTGGAGCCTGGCGGCGGCGGACACAGATACGCAGTATTTT
CAWSLAAADTDTQYF
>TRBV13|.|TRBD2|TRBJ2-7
TGTGCCAGCAGCTACTCGGGACTAGCGGGGACTTGGGAGCAGTACTTC
CASSYSGLAGTWEQYF
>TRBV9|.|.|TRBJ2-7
TGTGCCAGCAGCACCTTGGGGGGCTCCTACGAGCAGTACTTC
CASSTLGGSYEQYF
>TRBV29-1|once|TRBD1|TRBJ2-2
TGCAGCGTTGAAGATCCAGGGGCAGGGGGTCGGACCGGGGAGCTGTTTTTT
CSVEDPGAGGRTGELFF
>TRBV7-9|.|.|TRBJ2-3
TGTGCCAGCAGCTGGGGTCAAGGGGCTGTTGTAGATACGCAGTATTTT
CASSWGQGAVVDTQYF
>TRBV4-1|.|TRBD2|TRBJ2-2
TGCGCCAGCAGCCAAGTTGGGACTAGCGGGAGGCACGGGGAGCTGTTTTTT
CASSQVGTSGRHGELFF
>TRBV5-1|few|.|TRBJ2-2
TGCGCCAGCAGCCCTTGGGACACCTCGAACACCGGGGAGCTGTTTTTT
CASSPWDTSNTGELFF
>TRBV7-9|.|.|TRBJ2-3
TGTGCCAGCAGCTTGGGACTCCGAAGCACAGATACGCAGTATTTT
CASSLGLRSTDTQYF
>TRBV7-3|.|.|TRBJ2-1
TGTGCCAGCAGCTCTACGGGAGCGGCCTACAATGAGCAGTTCTTC
CASSSTGAAYNEQFF
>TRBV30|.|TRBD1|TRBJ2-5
TGTGCCTGGAGTTCAACAGGGGGAGCGGAGACCCAGTACTTC
CAWSSTGGAETQYF
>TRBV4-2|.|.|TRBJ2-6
TGTGCCAGCAACCCCGGGTGGGTTCAGCAGGGGAGAGACGGGGCCAACGTCCTGACTTTC
CASNPGWVQQGRDGANVLTF
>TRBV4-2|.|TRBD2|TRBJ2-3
TGTGCCAGCAGCCAAGATTGGCGGGGGGAGGGGTCAGATACGCAGTATTTT
CASSQDWRGEGSDTQYF
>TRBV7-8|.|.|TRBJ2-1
TGTGCCAGCAGGCCCGTCGGGAGTGGTTCCTACAATGAGCAGTTCTTC
CASRPVGSGSYNEQFF
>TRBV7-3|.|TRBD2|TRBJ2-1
TGTGCCAGCAGCTTAGATCCTAGCGGGTACAATGAGCAGTTCTTC
CASSLDPSGYNEQFF
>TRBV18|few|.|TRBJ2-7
TGTGCCAGCTCACCGAGGGACACCTCCTACGAGCAGTACTTC
CASSPRDTSYEQYF
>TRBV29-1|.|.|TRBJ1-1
TGCAGCGTTCTTGCTAGTCGGTCAGTCTCGGCTTTCTTT
CSVLASRSVSAFF
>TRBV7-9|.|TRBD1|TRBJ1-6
TGTGCCAGCAGCATCGGACAGGGCGTTGCACCCCTCCACTTT
CASSIGQGVAPLHF
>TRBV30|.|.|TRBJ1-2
TGTGCCTGGGACACAGATCGGGGCTACACCTTC
CAWDTDRGYTF
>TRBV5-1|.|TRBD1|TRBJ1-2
TGCGCCAGCAGCTTAGGGACAGAGACTAACTATGGCTACACCTTC
CASSLGTETNYGYTF
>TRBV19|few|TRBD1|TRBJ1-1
TGTGCCAGTAGTGACAGGGTGCGCACTGAAGCTTTCTTT
CASSDRVRTEAFF
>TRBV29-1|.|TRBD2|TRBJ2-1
TGCAGCGTTGAAGATCTCGTAGCGGGAATTTTTCGTTCCATAGACAATGAGCAGTTCTTC
CSVEDLVAGIFRSIDNEQFF
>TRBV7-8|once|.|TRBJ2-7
TGTGCCAGCAGCTTACGAGGCTACGAGCAGTACTTC
CASSLRGYEQYF
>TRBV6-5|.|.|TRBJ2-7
TGTGCCAGCAGTTACATTAGCGGAGGCTACGAGCAGTACTTC
CASSYISGGYEQYF
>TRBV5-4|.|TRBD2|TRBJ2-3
TGTGCCAGCAGCCCCCGGACTAGCGAAGGGGGAAATACGCAGTATTTT
CASSPRTSEGGNTQYF
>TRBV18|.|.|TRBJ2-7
TGTGCCAGCTCAGCGAACTACGAGCAGTACTTC
CASSANYEQYF
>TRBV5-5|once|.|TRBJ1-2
TGTGCCAGCAGCTTAGGCGAAGGGGTCGGCTACACCTTC
CASSLGEGVGYTF
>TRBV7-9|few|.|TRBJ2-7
TGTGCCAGCAGCTCCGGGAAAGTCGAGCAGTACTTC
CASSSGKVEQYF
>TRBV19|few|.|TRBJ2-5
TGTGCCAGTAGGATGCTAGGCTTGGAGACCCAGTACTTC
CASRMLGLETQYF
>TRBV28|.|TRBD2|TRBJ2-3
TGTGCCAGCAGTCCAACCGGGGTAGCGGGGGGCACAGATACGCAGTATTTT
CASSPTGVAGGTDTQYF
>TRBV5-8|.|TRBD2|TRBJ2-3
TGTGCCAGCAGCCCCTACAGACTAGCGGGAGACACAGATACGCAGTATTTT
CASSPYRLAGDTDTQYF
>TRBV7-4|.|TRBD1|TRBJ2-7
TGTGCCAGCAGCTGGCCGGTACCGGGACAGATTAGCTCCTACGAGCAGTACTTC
CASSWPVPGQISSYEQYF
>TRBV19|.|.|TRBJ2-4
TGTGCCAGTCTGTCGCGAGAGAGCCAAAACATTCAGTACTTC
CASLSRESQNIQYF
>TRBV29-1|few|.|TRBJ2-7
TGCAGCGTTGTCTACCAGGTCTCAACCTACGAGCAGTACTTC
CSVVYQVSTYEQYF
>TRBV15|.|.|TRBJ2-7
TGTGCCACCAGCAGAGATCGGGGTCGCGAGCAGTACTTC
CATSRDRGREQYF